The clone carrying this T cell receptor beta chain was counted between two and nine times. No antigen is known for it. With 7 bases removed from V and 3 bases from J, the gap between germline ends came to 13 bases. Germline V lookup: CDR1 MNHEY, CDR2 SVGAGI. The CDR3 covers 14 residues. This sample stems from a study of T cells after yellow fever vaccination. Study results and limitations: Most clones from primary vaccination were detected again post-booster (roughly 95% CD4, more than 85% CD8).

MiXCR was run by TCRdb on the 5' RACE reads, yielding one entry per CDR3 protein. The data contain about 320,000 distinct CDR3 sequences, 12% of them singletons. This material consisted of CD4+ T cells sorted from PBMCs, taken 15 days after the yellow fever booster vaccination. The receptor was isolated from a man aged 18 to 30 who received the YFV17D yellow fever vaccine. This chain uses TRBV6-5 with TRBJ2-1; weak D call: TRBD2 (7 bases). The CDR3 nucleotides are TGTGCCAGCAAGGGGGGGGTAAGCTACAATGAGCAGTTCTTC. Translation gives CASKGGVSYNEQFF.